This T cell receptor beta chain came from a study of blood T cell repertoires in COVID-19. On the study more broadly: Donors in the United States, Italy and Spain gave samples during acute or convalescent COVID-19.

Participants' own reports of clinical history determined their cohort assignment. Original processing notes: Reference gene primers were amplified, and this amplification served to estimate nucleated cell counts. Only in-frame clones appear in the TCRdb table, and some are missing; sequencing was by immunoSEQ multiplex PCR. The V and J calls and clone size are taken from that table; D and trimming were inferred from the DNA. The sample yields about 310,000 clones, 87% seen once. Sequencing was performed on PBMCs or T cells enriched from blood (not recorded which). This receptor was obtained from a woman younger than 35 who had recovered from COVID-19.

DNA of the CDR3: TGTGCCATCAGTGAGTCCCCGCAGGGTTCGAGGTGGGGCTACACCTTC. Translation gives CAISESPQGSRWGYTF. V and J are TRBV10-3 and TRBJ1-2; D might be TRBD1 (5 bases). Trimming removed 0 bases from V and 8 bases from J, with 19 bases in between. The CDR3 is 16 amino acids. Germline loops: CDR1 ENHRY, CDR2 SYGVKD.